Presented here are 5 T cell receptor beta chains from one specimen sequenced in a study of molecular identifiers for immune sequencing clone quantification. One entry per CDR3 protein results from TCRdb running MiXCR on the PCR reads. The table lists hundreds of thousands of distinct CDR3 sequences, 15% to 20% of them singletons, with 0.85% in the top ten. Sequencing used naive CD8+ T cells from blood, with Jurkat cell RNA spiked in. As for subset: FACS-sorted CD8+CD4-CCR7+CD45RA+ naive T cells. Receptors were obtained from a human donor in good health. Some libraries in this study had Jurkat cell RNA spiked in.

This clonotype was observed at least ten times. The V call is TRBV13, the J call TRBJ2-3; TRBD1 or TRBD2 may be the D gene (5 bases each). Germline V lookup: CDR1 PRHDT, CDR2 FYEKMQ (reference sequence). Trimming stripped 5 bases from V and 5 bases from J, with 20 bases between. CDR3 length: 16 residues. The CDR3 DNA follows: TGTGCCAGCAGCCTAAGTCCCGGGGCTCAGCAAGATACGCAGTATTTT. Its translation: CASSLSPGAQQDTQYF.

This clonotype was counted only a few times. The V call is TRBV7-9, the J call TRBJ2-7; 10 nucleotides agree with TRBD1. Germline CDR1 is SEHNR and CDR2 is FQNEAQ (reference sequence). The V gene end was trimmed by 3 bases and the J gene end by 1 base; junction bases not matched to a gene: 9. This CDR3 contains 17 residues. DNA of the CDR3: TGTGCCAGCAGCTTTCCCCGAGGACAGGGGGTTTCCTACGAGCAGTACTTC. Protein product: CASSFPRGQGVSYEQYF.

This clonotype was observed many times. The rearrangement uses TRBV5-4 and TRBJ1-1; D is uncertain. The CDR3 loop spans 14 amino acids. Trimming pared 0 bases from V and 1 base from J, leaving 7 bases between. Germline loops: CDR1 SGHNT, CDR2 YYREEE (reference sequence). CDR3 nucleotide sequence: TGTGCCAGCAGCTTGGCGGCCCAGAACACTGAAGCTTTCTTT. Translating it yields CASSLAAQNTEAFF. The full variable domain, its missing parts supplied by reference TRBV5-4 and TRBJ1-1, is ETGVTQSPTHLIKTRGQQVTLRCSSQSGHNTVSWYQQALGQGPQFIFQYYREEENGRGNFPPRFSGLQFPNYSSELNVNALELDDSALYLCASSLAAQNTEAFFGQGTRLTVV.

This clonotype was observed a single time. A clone one base away is much larger, so this may be a read error. V is TRBV5-6 and J is TRBJ1-1; TRBD1 matches at 8 bases. The length of the CDR3 is 12 residues. Germline assignment: CDR1 SGHDT and CDR2 YYEEEE. The CDR3 reads CASSIDRGEALF. The CDR3 bases are TGTGCCAGCAGCATAGACAGGGGCGAAGCTCTCTTT. The variable domain in full, with the rest retrieved from reference TRBV5-6 and TRBJ1-1, is DAGVTQSPTHLIKTRGQQVTLRCSPKSGHDTVSWYQQALGQGPQFIFQYYEEEERQRGNFPDRFSGHQFPNYSSELNVNALLLGDSALYLCASSIDRGEALFGQGTRLTVV.

Comment on this clonotype: This may arise from a read error, as a much more abundant clone is one base away. This rearrangement joins TRBV4-1 to TRBJ2-7; D perhaps matches TRBD1 (6 bases). This CDR3 has 15 amino acids. Germline V gene lookup returns CDR1 MGHRA and CDR2 YSYEKL. CDR3 protein: CASGQGFGDTYEQYF. For the CDR3, the DNA is TGCGCCAGCGGCCAAGGCTTCGGGGACACCTACGAGCAGTACTTC.